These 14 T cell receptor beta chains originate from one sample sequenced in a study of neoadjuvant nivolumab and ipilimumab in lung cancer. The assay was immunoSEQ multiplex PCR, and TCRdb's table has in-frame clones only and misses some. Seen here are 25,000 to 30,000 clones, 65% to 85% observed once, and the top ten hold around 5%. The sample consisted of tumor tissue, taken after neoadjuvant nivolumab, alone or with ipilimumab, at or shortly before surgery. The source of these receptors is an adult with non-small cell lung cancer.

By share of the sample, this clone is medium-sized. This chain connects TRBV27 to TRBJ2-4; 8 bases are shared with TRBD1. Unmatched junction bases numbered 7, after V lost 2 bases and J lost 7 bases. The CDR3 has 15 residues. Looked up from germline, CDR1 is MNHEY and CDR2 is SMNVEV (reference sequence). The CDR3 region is CASSLGTGLMNIQYF. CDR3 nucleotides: TGTGCCAGCAGTTTAGGGACAGGCTTAATGAACATTCAGTACTTC.

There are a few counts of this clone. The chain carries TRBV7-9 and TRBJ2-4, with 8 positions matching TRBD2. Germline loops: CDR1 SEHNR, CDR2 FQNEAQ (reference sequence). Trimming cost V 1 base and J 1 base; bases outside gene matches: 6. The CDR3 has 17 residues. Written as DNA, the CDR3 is TGTGCCAGCAGCTTAGTTGGGGGCGGGAGGGCCAAAAACATTCAGTACTTC. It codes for CASSLVGGGRAKNIQYF.

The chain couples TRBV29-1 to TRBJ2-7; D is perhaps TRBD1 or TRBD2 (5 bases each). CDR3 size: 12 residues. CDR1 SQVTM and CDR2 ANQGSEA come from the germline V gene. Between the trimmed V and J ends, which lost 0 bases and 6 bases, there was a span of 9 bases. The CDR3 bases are TGCAGCGTTGAAGATCCGGGGCGCGAGCAGTACTTC. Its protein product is CSVEDPGREQYF.

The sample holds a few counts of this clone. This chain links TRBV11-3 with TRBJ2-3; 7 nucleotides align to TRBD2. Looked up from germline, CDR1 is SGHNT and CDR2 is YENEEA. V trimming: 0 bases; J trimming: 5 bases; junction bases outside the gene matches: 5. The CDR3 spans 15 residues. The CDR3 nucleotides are TGTGCCAGCAGCTTAGAAGGGACTAAACAAGATACGCAGTATTTT. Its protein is CASSLEGTKQDTQYF. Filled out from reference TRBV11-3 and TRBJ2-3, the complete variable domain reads EAGVVQSPRYKIIEKKQPVAFWCNPISGHNTLYWYLQNLGQGPELLIRYENEEAVDDSQLPKDRFSAERLKGVDSTLKIQPAELGDSAVYLCASSLEGTKQDTQYFGPGTRLTVL.

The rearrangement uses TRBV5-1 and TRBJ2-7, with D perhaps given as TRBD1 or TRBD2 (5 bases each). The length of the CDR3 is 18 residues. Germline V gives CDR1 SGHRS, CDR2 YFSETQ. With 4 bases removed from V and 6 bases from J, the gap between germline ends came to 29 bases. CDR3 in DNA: TGCGCCAGCAGCCGGACATCGGGGATAGTGACGGGCGCCCTCGAGCAGTACTTC. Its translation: CASSRTSGIVTGALEQYF.

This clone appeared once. For the CDR3, the DNA is TGTGCCAGCAGATCATGGGACAAGAACACTGAAGCTTTCTTT. Residues: CASRSWDKNTEAFF. The V and J genes are TRBV6-5 and TRBJ1-1, with D possibly TRBD1 on 6 matching bases. Germline V gene data show CDR1 as MNHEY and CDR2 as SVGAGI. This CDR3 is 14 amino acids long. V lost 6 bases and J 1 base, leaving 12 bases between the germline ends.

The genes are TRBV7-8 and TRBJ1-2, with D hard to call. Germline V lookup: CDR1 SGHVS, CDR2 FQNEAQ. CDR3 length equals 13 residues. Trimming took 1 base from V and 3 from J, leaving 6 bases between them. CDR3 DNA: TGTGCCAGCAGCTTAGAAAGATACTATGGCTACACCTTC. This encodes CASSLERYYGYTF.

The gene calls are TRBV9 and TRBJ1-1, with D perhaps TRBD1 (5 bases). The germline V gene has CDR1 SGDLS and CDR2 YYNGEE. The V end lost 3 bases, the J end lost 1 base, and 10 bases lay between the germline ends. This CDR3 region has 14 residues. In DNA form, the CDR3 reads TGTGCCAGCAGCGAAATAAGGGGGAACACTGAAGCTTTCTTT. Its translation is CASSEIRGNTEAFF.

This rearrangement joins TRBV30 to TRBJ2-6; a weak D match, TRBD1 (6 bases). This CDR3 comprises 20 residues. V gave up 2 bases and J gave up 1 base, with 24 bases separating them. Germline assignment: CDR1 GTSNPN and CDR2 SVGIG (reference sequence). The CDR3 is CAWSSPPWSRGYSGANVLTF. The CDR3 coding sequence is TGTGCCTGGAGTTCCCCCCCTTGGTCCAGGGGCTATTCTGGGGCCAACGTCCTGACTTTC.

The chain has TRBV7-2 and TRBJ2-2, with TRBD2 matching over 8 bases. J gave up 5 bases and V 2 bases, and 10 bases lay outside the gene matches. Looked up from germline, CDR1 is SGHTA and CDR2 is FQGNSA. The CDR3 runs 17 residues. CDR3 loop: CASSLQPGGARTGELFF. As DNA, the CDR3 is TGTGCCAGCAGCTTACAACCCGGGGGGGCCCGAACCGGGGAGCTGTTTTTT.

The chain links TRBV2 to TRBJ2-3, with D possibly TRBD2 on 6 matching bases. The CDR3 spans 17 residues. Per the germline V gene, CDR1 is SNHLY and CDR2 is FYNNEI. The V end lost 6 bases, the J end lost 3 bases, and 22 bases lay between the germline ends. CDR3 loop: CASRISQVVAETDTQYF. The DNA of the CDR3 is TGTGCCAGCAGGATCTCCCAGGTGGTAGCGGAGACAGATACGCAGTATTTT.

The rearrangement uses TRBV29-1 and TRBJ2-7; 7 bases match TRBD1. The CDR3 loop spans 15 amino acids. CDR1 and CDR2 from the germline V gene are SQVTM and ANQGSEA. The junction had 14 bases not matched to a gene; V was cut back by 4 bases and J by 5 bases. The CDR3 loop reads CSVVLYLGQENEQYF. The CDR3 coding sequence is TGCAGCGTTGTCTTATATCTCGGACAGGAAAACGAGCAGTACTTC.

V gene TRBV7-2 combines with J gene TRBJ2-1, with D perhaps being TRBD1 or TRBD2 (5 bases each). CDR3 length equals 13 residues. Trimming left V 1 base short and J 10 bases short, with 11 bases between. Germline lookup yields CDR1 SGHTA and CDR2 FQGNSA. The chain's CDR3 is CASSLDEGREQFF. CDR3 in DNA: TGTGCCAGCAGCTTAGATGAGGGGCGCGAGCAGTTCTTC.

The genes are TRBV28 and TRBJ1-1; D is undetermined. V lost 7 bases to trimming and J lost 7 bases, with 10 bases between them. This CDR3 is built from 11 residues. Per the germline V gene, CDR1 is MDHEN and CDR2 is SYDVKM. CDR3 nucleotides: TGTGCCAGCATTTCCCCTCGTGAAGCTTTCTTT. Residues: CASISPREAFF.